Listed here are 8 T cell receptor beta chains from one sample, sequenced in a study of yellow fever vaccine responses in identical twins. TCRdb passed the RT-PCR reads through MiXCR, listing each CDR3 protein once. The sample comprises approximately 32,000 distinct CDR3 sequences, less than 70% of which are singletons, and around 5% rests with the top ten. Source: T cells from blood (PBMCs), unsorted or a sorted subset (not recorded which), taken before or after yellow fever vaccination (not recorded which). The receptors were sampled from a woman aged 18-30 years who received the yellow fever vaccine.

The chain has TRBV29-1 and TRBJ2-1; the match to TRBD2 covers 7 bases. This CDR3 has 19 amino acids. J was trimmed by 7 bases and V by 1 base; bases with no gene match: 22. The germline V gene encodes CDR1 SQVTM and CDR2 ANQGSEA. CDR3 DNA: TGCAGCGTTGAAGCCTTCAGATCTCCAGCGGGACGGGTTGGAAATGAGCAGTTCTTC. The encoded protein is CSVEAFRSPAGRVGNEQFF.

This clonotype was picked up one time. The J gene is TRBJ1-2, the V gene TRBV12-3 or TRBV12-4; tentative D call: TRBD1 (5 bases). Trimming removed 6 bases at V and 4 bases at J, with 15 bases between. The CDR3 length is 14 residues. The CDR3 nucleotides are TGTGCCAGCAGGGCGACAGCCTTAGTCTATGGCTACACCTTC. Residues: CASRATALVYGYTF.

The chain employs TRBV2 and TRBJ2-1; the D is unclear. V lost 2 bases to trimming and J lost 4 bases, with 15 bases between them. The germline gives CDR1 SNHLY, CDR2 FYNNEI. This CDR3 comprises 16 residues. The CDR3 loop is CASSELLDGLYNEQFF. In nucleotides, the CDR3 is TGTGCCAGCAGTGAACTCTTAGATGGTCTGTACAATGAGCAGTTCTTC.

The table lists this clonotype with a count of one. The CDR3 spells CATSRAGLAGGKETQYF. The CDR3 DNA follows: TGTGCCACCAGCAGAGCAGGACTAGCGGGCGGCAAAGAGACCCAGTACTTC. The genes are TRBV15 and TRBJ2-5, with 11 bases that match TRBD2. The ends lost 1 base at V and 3 bases at J; junction bases unmatched: 7. This CDR3 is built from 17 residues. Germline CDR1 is LNHNV and CDR2 is YYDKDF (reference sequence).

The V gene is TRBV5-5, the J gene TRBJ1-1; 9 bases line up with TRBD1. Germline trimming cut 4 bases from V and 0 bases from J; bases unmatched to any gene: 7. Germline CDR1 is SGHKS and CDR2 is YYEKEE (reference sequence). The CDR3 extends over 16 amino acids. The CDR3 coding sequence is TGTGCCAGCAGCCGGACAGGGGAAATCATGAACACTGAAGCTTTCTTT. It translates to CASSRTGEIMNTEAFF.

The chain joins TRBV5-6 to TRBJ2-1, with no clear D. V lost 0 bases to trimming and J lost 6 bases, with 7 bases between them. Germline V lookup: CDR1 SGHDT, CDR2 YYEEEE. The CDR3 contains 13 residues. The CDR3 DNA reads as TGTGCCAGCAGCTTGGTACCTACCAATGAGCAGTTCTTC. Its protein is CASSLVPTNEQFF. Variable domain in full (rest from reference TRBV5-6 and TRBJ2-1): DAGVTQSPTHLIKTRGQQVTLRCSPKSGHDTVSWYQQALGQGPQFIFQYYEEEERQRGNFPDRFSGHQFPNYSSELNVNALLLGDSALYLCASSLVPTNEQFFGPGTRLTVL.

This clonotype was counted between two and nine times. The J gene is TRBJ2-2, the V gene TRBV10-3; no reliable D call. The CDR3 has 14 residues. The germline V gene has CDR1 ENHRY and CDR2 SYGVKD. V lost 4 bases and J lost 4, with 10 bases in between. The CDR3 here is CAISVLKGTGELFF. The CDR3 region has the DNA TGTGCCATCAGTGTATTAAAGGGCACCGGGGAGCTGTTTTTT.

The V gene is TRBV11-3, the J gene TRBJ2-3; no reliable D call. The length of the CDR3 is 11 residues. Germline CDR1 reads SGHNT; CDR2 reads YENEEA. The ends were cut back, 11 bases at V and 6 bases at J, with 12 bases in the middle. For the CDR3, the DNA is TGTGCCTCAGGCGTTGGGGATACGCAGTATTTT. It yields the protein CASGVGDTQYF.